This TCR beta chain was found in a study of blood T cell repertoires in COVID-19. Study-level background: Italy, Spain and the United States were the sources of the convalescent and acute COVID-19 samples. T cells, B-cell-depleted T cells, or PBMCs provided the cDNA or gDNA that served as material.

The CDR3 runs to 14 residues. V shed 7 bases and J 6 bases; nucleotides not matched to a gene: 9. Germline V CDR1 and CDR2: MNHEY, SVGAGI. Original data processing: Using reference gene primer amplification, nucleated cell counts were estimated. Some clones are missing from TCRdb's copy, which holds only in-frame ones; the method was immunoSEQ multiplex PCR. For V, J and clone size, that table is used; D and trimming come from the DNA. The sample consists of about 240,000 clones, more than 85% of them appearing once. The study drew participants aged about 18 to 89 years from roughly 25 US areas. Sequencing was performed on PBMCs or T cells enriched from blood (not recorded which). The genes are TRBV6-5 and TRBJ2-3, with 8 bases lining up with TRBD1. The TCR comes from a woman in her thirties who had recovered from COVID-19. Here the CDR3 DNA reads TGTGCCAGCACCCGGACAGGGATTGCGGATACGCAGTATTTT. As protein: CASTRTGIADTQYF.